This T cell receptor beta chain was sequenced in a study of vaccination and CD4 T cells after COVID-19. Across the study: A CEFX pool, an HIV-1 Nef pool, or no peptide went to control cultures.

As concerns this clonotype: Its antigen is not identified.

Treatment defined: approximately 9-day PBMC culture with coronavirus spike peptide pools or control peptides (ViraFEST assay). Scientists ran DNA taken from cultured CD4+ T cells through the Oncomine TCR Beta short-read assay for sequencing. It was from cultured CD4+ T cells that genomic DNA was extracted. TCRdb re-called the PCR reads through MiXCR, storing one row per CDR3 protein. The sample records 15,000 to 18,000 distinct CDR3 sequences, roughly 52% being singletons. The germline V gene encodes CDR1 LNHDA and CDR2 SQIVND (reference sequence). The CDR3 runs 16 residues. V shed 4 bases and J shed 6 bases, with 21 bases lying between them.

This sequence originates from a human donor who had recovered from COVID-19. V usage is TRBV19 and J usage is TRBJ1-1, with a weak D call TRBD1 (6 bases). The sequences come from CD4+ T cells from blood, cultured in vitro, collected before SARS-CoV-2 vaccination. The CDR3 spells CASSTQKTGTGAEAFF. The DNA for the CDR3 is TGTGCCAGTAGTACCCAAAAAACAGGGACGGGGGCTGAAGCTTTCTTT.